This T cell receptor beta chain appears in the sequencing data of a study of T cells expressing NK-cell markers. Overall study context: Seropositivity for HCMV was found in most of the eight sequenced donors, with one seronegative. Overall study findings and caveats: In a handful of donors, these clonotypes also led the CD3+CD56-NKG2C+ fraction.

With regard to this clonotype: No antigen is known for it.

TCRdb re-called the 5' RACE reads and gives one entry per CDR3 protein, without DNA. This sample contains about 540,000 distinct CDR3 sequences. The CDR3 contains 12 residues. Per the germline V gene, CDR1 is SGHRS and CDR2 is YFSETQ. The sequence was obtained from a young man in good health. V and J are TRBV5-1 and TRBJ1-1. Sequencing used blood T cells: a sorted CD56 or NKG2C T cell subset, CD4+ or CD8+ T cells, or bulk PBMC T cells (not recorded which). The CDR3 sequence is CASSMGNTEAFF.